This T cell receptor beta chain originates from a study of T cell clones after liver transplantation. In the study overall: Graft-donor-reactive sequences were compared with third-party-reactive TCRbeta sequences from pre-transplant mixed lymphocyte reactions.

This CDR3 is 12 amino acids long. V was trimmed by 3 bases and J by 7 bases, leaving 12 bases between them. Germline V gives CDR1 SQVTM, CDR2 ANQGSEA. Sequencing used immunoSEQ multiplex PCR; TCRdb keeps in-frame clones, though not all of them. The sample shows 95,000 to 130,000 clones, over 75% of them seen only once. The V gene is TRBV29-1, the J gene TRBJ1-1; D call uncertain. This TCR was recovered from a human patient who received a liver transplant. The graft donor may have contributed some T cells. The sample consisted of CD4+ T cells from blood, taken 12 months after liver transplant. CDR3 residues: CSVDGRTDEAFF. The CDR3 bases are TGCAGCGTTGACGGGAGAACAGATGAAGCTTTCTTT.